One and the same sample provided the 24 T cell receptor beta chains below, sequenced in a study of T cells in localized non-small cell lung cancer. Assay: immunoSEQ multiplex PCR; the TCRdb copy retains only in-frame clones and omits some. In the table there are some 29,000 clones, over 85% of which are singletons. The input for sequencing was peripheral blood, taken before any cancer treatment. The source is a woman between 18 and 55 years old with stage I lung adenocarcinoma.

The chain couples TRBV6-6 to TRBJ2-7; 10 positions match TRBD2. J was trimmed by 3 bases and V by 5 bases; bases with no gene match: 1. The CDR3 spans 13 residues. The germline V gene encodes CDR1 MNHNY and CDR2 SVGAGI (reference sequence). The CDR3 region has the DNA TGTGCCAGCAGTACTAGCGGGAACTACGAGCAGTACTTC. It translates to CASSTSGNYEQYF.

The chain has TRBV7-3 and TRBJ2-5, with D unresolved. The germline V and J ends were trimmed by 5 bases and 5 bases, with 9 bases remaining between them. The length of the CDR3 is 12 residues. Germline V lookup: CDR1 SGHTA, CDR2 FQGTGA. The CDR3 DNA is TGTGCCAGCAGCCCCGCGCAGGAGACCCAGTACTTC. Protein product: CASSPAQETQYF. Full variable domain (remainder filled in from reference TRBV7-3 and TRBJ2-5): GAGVSQTPSNKVTEKGKYVELRCDPISGHTALYWYRQSLGQGPEFLIYFQGTGAADDSGLPNDRFFAVRPEGSVSTLKIQRTERGDSAVYLCASSPAQETQYFGPGTRLLVL.

Written as DNA, the CDR3 is TGCGCCAGCAGCCCTGGGACAGGAGGTGGCTACACCTTC. Its translation: CASSPGTGGGYTF. The chain joins TRBV4-1 to TRBJ1-2, with TRBD1 matching 8 bases. In germline, CDR1 is MGHRA, CDR2 YSYEKL. V was clipped by 4 bases and J by 7 bases; unmatched bases: 5. This CDR3 has 13 amino acids.

The chain has TRBV15 and TRBJ1-5, with TRBD1 matching over 8 bases. This CDR3 contains 15 residues. After removal of 1 base from V and 3 bases from J, the junction contained 2 bases not matched to a gene. CDR1 is LNHNV and CDR2 is YYDKDF in the germline V gene (reference sequence). CDR3: CATSRGRGLNQPQHF. The CDR3, as DNA: TGTGCCACCAGCAGAGGCAGGGGGCTCAATCAGCCCCAGCATTTT.

V gene TRBV5-4 combines with J gene TRBJ1-1; D call uncertain. V was pared by 4 bases and J by 1 base, with 8 bases between. This CDR3 comprises 13 residues. Germline CDR1 is SGHNT and CDR2 is YYREEE (reference sequence). The CDR3 sequence is CASSRTGNTEAFF. The CDR3 bases are TGTGCCAGCAGCCGGACGGGGAACACTGAAGCTTTCTTT.

The chain carries TRBV28 and TRBJ2-1; D is perhaps TRBD1 (6 bases). V shed 6 bases and J shed 3 bases, with 21 bases lying between them. The CDR3 totals 17 residues. The germline CDR1 and CDR2 sequences are MDHEN and SYDVKM. The CDR3 spells CASSLRTASVGYNEQFF. The CDR3 nucleotides are TGTGCCAGCAGCCTGAGGACAGCTTCGGTAGGCTACAATGAGCAGTTCTTC.

The rearrangement links TRBV7-2 to TRBJ2-3; 10 bases align to TRBD2. Germline V gives CDR1 SGHTA, CDR2 FQGNSA. V trimming: 5 bases; J trimming: 0 bases; junction bases outside the gene matches: 5. CDR3 length equals 16 residues. The CDR3 DNA is TGTGCCAGCAGCAGAGAGGGACTAGCGAGCACAGATACGCAGTATTTT. It codes for CASSREGLASTDTQYF.

The genes are TRBV6-5 and TRBJ2-2; D possibly corresponds to TRBD1 (6 bases). This CDR3 is 14 amino acids long. Trimming left V 6 bases short and J 1 base short, with 9 bases between. Germline-derived CDR1 and CDR2 are MNHEY and SVGAGI. The CDR3: CASRTQGNTGELFF. In nucleotides, the CDR3 is TGTGCCAGCAGGACACAGGGGAACACCGGGGAGCTGTTTTTT.

V usage is TRBV30 and J usage is TRBJ2-4; D is undetermined. This CDR3 spans 12 amino acids. Germline V gene sequence: CDR1 GTSNPN, CDR2 SVGIG (reference sequence). Trimming removed 3 bases from V and 8 bases from J, with 11 bases in between. CDR3 bases: TGTGCCTGGAGCGGAGTAGGAGACATTCAGTACTTC. Protein: CAWSGVGDIQYF.

The V and J genes are TRBV2 and TRBJ2-7; D call uncertain. Between the trimmed V and J ends, which lost 6 bases and 1 base, there was a span of 16 bases. This CDR3 is built from 15 residues. Germline V gene data show CDR1 as SNHLY and CDR2 as FYNNEI. In DNA form, the CDR3 reads TGTGCCAGCAGCGGCCAAGGCTCGAGGTCCTACGAGCAGTACTTC. Translation gives CASSGQGSRSYEQYF.

This chain joins TRBV29-1 and TRBJ2-5; 8 nucleotides line up with TRBD1. Germline loops: CDR1 SQVTM, CDR2 ANQGSEA. J was trimmed by 2 bases and V by 3 bases; bases with no gene match: 2. The CDR3 has 13 residues. CDR3 DNA: TGCAGCGTTGACGGACAGGGTCAAGAGACCCAGTACTTC. Translation: CSVDGQGQETQYF.

The chain carries TRBV4-1 and TRBJ2-2, with 12 bases matching TRBD2. Germline V gives CDR1 MGHRA, CDR2 YSYEKL. V was clipped by 2 bases and J by 4 bases; unmatched bases: 11. This CDR3 spans 19 amino acids. CDR3 loop: CASSQHFETSGGRTGELFF. DNA of the CDR3: TGCGCCAGCAGCCAACACTTTGAGACTAGCGGGGGTCGCACCGGGGAGCTGTTTTTT.

The gene calls are TRBV29-1 and TRBJ1-2; tentatively, D is TRBD1 (5 bases). The germline V and J ends were trimmed by 6 bases and 7 bases, with 21 bases remaining between them. The V gene's germline CDR1 is SQVTM and CDR2 ANQGSEA. CDR3 size: 14 residues. The CDR3 spells CSVGGNPGGGGYTF. In nucleotides, the CDR3 is TGCAGCGTCGGGGGGAACCCGGGCGGAGGTGGCTACACCTTC.

The rearrangement joins TRBV4-3 to TRBJ1-3, with 12 bases identical to TRBD1. This CDR3 has 13 amino acids. The germline gives CDR1 LGHNA, CDR2 YSLEER. J lost 16 bases, V lost 3 bases, and 7 bases had no gene match. The CDR3, as DNA: TGCGCCAGCAGCCAGGGACAGGGGGCGAGTCCCTATTTT. Encoded protein: CASSQGQGASPYF.

The chain is built from TRBV4-2 and TRBJ2-3; the match to TRBD2 covers 13 bases. This CDR3 spans 18 amino acids. After removal of 4 bases from V and 0 bases from J, the junction contained 7 bases not matched to a gene. Germline lookup yields CDR1 LGHNA and CDR2 YNFKEQ. This CDR3 reads CASSLTLAGGRSTDTQYF. CDR3 nucleotide sequence: TGTGCCAGCAGCCTTACACTAGCGGGAGGGCGTAGCACAGATACGCAGTATTTT.

The chain recombines TRBV7-8 with TRBJ2-4; tentatively, D is TRBD1 (5 bases). Germline V lookup: CDR1 SGHVS, CDR2 FQNEAQ. V was shortened by 1 base and J by 3 bases, with 7 bases between the two germline ends. This CDR3 is built from 14 residues. In DNA, the CDR3 is TGTGCCAGCAGCTTAGTCAGGGACAAAAACATTCAGTACTTC. It codes for CASSLVRDKNIQYF.

With respect to this clone: One end of the junction does not line up with germline, which may come from a read error. This chain connects TRBV7-7 to TRBJ1-1; D unclear. Germline V lookup: CDR1 SSHAT, CDR2 FNYEAQ (reference sequence). CDR3 length: 13 residues. CDR3 bases: TGTGCTAGCAGCTTCGGCCTGAACACTGAAGCTTTCTTT. Its translation is CASSFGLNTEAFF.

The chain has TRBV19 and TRBJ2-5; D call uncertain. The germline gives CDR1 LNHDA, CDR2 SQIVND (reference sequence). Trimming cost V 5 bases and J 4 bases, with 11 bases left between them. CDR3 length: 13 amino acids. DNA of the CDR3: TGTGCCAGTAGTCCCCAGAAGAGAGAGACCCAGTACTTC. Its translation is CASSPQKRETQYF.

The J gene is TRBJ1-1, the V gene TRBV29-1; D is undetermined. The CDR3 is made up of 12 amino acids. Trimming cost V 7 bases and J 4 bases, with 13 bases left between them. Germline loops: CDR1 SQVTM, CDR2 ANQGSEA. CDR3 loop: CSGTGWGTEAFF. The DNA of the CDR3 is TGCAGCGGGACTGGGTGGGGCACTGAAGCTTTCTTT.

This clone was observed a few times. This chain uses TRBV6-5 with TRBJ1-5, with a weak D call TRBD1 (6 bases). Germline assignment: CDR1 MNHEY and CDR2 SVGAGI. This CDR3 is 14 amino acids long. V lost 5 bases and J 4 bases, leaving 12 bases between the germline ends. CDR3 protein: CASSPRGQNQPQHF. In nucleotides, the CDR3 is TGTGCCAGCAGTCCTAGGGGACAAAATCAGCCCCAGCATTTT.

This sequence joins TRBV10-1 and TRBJ2-5; D is ambiguous. The J call could be wrong; TRBJ2-7 is a better fit for the DNA end. The CDR3 is 15 amino acids. Germline assignment: CDR1 WNHNN and CDR2 SYGVQD (reference sequence). DNA of the CDR3: TGCGCCAGCAGTGAGGAGTCGGGCAGAGACTACGAGCAGTACTTC. Its protein is CASSEESGRDYEQYF.

The rearrangement joins TRBV29-1 to TRBJ1-5; 9 nucleotides agree with TRBD1. The CDR3 covers 15 residues. CDR1 is SQVTM and CDR2 is ANQGSEA in the germline V gene. After removal of 6 bases from V and 10 bases from J, the junction contained 16 bases not matched to a gene. Here the CDR3 reads CSVADRGEGNIPQHF. In DNA, the CDR3 is TGCAGCGTCGCGGACAGGGGAGAAGGCAATATTCCCCAGCATTTT.

This chain uses TRBV30 with TRBJ2-1, with 12 bases fitting TRBD2. The CDR3 spans 14 residues. With V trimmed by 5 bases and J by 7 bases, 6 bases remained unmatched. Germline V CDR1 and CDR2: GTSNPN, SVGIG (reference sequence). CDR3 amino acids: CAWGLAGGRNEQFF. The CDR3 bases are TGTGCCTGGGGGCTAGCGGGAGGGCGGAATGAGCAGTTCTTC.

This chain joins TRBV14 and TRBJ2-7; D remains ambiguous. Germline V gene data show CDR1 as SGHDN and CDR2 as FVKESK. V was pared by 2 bases and J by 0 bases, with 5 bases between. The CDR3 is made up of 13 amino acids. In nucleotides, the CDR3 is TGTGCCAGCAGCCAACCCGACTCCTACGAGCAGTACTTC. This encodes CASSQPDSYEQYF. Based on the CDR3 plus reference TRBV14 and TRBJ2-7, the full variable domain is EAGVTQFPSHSVIEKGQTVTLRCDPISGHDNLYWYRRVMGKEIKFLLHFVKESKQDESGMPNNRFLAERTGGTYSTLKVQPAELEDSGVYFCASSQPDSYEQYFGPGTRLTVT.